The entry below describes one TCR beta chain. The data derive from a study of blood T cell repertoires in COVID-19. For the study at large: Spain, Italy and the United States supplied samples that represented acute and convalescent COVID-19. From T cells, B-cell-depleted T cells, or PBMCs came the material, which was cDNA or gDNA.

Residents of 24 US areas, aged about 18 to 89 years, made up the participants. The study assigned cohorts using participant-reported clinical history. Clones were sequenced by immunoSEQ multiplex PCR, and TCRdb holds only the in-frame ones, with some missing. This sample has approximately 130,000 clones, with 86% found just once. CDR3 length equals 13 residues. Trimming removed 2 bases from V and 1 base from J, with 3 bases in between. Source material: PBMCs or T cells enriched from blood (not recorded which). This chain connects TRBV12-3 or TRBV12-4 to TRBJ1-5, with D unresolved. This TCR derives from a woman aged 45-65 years who had recovered from COVID-19. CDR3 region: CASSLQSNQPQHF. CDR3 sequence (DNA): TGTGCCAGCAGTTTACAGAGCAATCAGCCCCAGCATTTT.